This is a list of T cell receptor beta chains from one sample in a study of T cell responses to AZD1222 COVID-19 vaccine. Using immunoSEQ multiplex PCR, the repertoire was profiled, and TCRdb retains in-frame clones only, with some absent. This table has about 86,000 clones, almost 80% appearing once. The sequenced sample was peripheral blood, obtained on day 0 of AZD1222 vaccination. The source of these receptors is an adult in good health. CDR3s include the opening cysteine and the closing phenylalanine or tryptophan. A D gene is named only where the DNA matches it firmly. Part of the rows lack a size; the others show once, few, many or a class for expanded clones.

j_call: TRBJ2-7; clone_size: .; v_call: TRBV6-5; cdr3_length: 14; d_call: .; cdr3_nt: TGTGCCAGCAGTTACTCCAGAGGGCAGTACGAGCAGTACTTC; cdr3_aa: CASSYSRGQYEQYF
j_call: TRBJ2-7; clone_size: .; v_call: TRBV18; cdr3_length: 14; d_call: TRBD2; cdr3_nt: TGTGCCAGCTCACCAACTAGCGGCTCCTACGAGCAGTACTTC; cdr3_aa: CASSPTSGSYEQYF
j_call: TRBJ1-2; clone_size: .; v_call: TRBV2; cdr3_length: 13; d_call: .; cdr3_nt: TGTGCCAGCAGGCGGGAGGGGGAAATCGGCTACACCTTC; cdr3_aa: CASRREGEIGYTF
j_call: TRBJ2-7; clone_size: once; v_call: TRBV12-3/TRBV12-4; cdr3_length: 13; d_call: TRBD2; cdr3_nt: TGTGCCAGCAGCCCCGGGACTACCTACGAGCAGTACTTC; cdr3_aa: CASSPGTTYEQYF
j_call: TRBJ1-2; clone_size: .; v_call: TRBV6-6; cdr3_length: 12; d_call: .; cdr3_nt: TGTGCCAGCGCCGACGTAAGCTATGGCTACACCTTC; cdr3_aa: CASADVSYGYTF
j_call: TRBJ1-2; clone_size: .; v_call: TRBV18; cdr3_length: 13; d_call: TRBD1; cdr3_nt: TGTGCCAGCTCACCCGGGACAGCCGATGGCTACACCTTC; cdr3_aa: CASSPGTADGYTF
j_call: TRBJ1-2; clone_size: .; v_call: TRBV7-9; cdr3_length: 13; d_call: .; cdr3_nt: TGTGCCAGCAGCTTACAAGGAAACTATGGCTACACCTTC; cdr3_aa: CASSLQGNYGYTF
j_call: TRBJ1-2; clone_size: once; v_call: TRBV2; cdr3_length: 10; d_call: .; cdr3_nt: TGTGCCAGCCGGGGCTTTGGCTACACCTTC; cdr3_aa: CASRGFGYTF
j_call: TRBJ2-7; clone_size: .; v_call: TRBV18; cdr3_length: 17; d_call: TRBD2; cdr3_nt: TGTGCCAGCTCACCACGGGCTAGCGGGAGGTTAGCTCAAGAGCAGTACTTC; cdr3_aa: CASSPRASGRLAQEQYF
j_call: TRBJ1-1; clone_size: .; v_call: TRBV7-9; cdr3_length: 14; d_call: .; cdr3_nt: TGTGCCAGCAGCCAGGGGAGGGAGGTCACTGAAGCTTTCTTT; cdr3_aa: CASSQGREVTEAFF
j_call: TRBJ2-7; clone_size: few; v_call: TRBV29-1; cdr3_length: 11; d_call: .; cdr3_nt: TGCAGCGTGGCCGTTTCGGACGAGCAGTACTTC; cdr3_aa: CSVAVSDEQYF
j_call: TRBJ2-3; clone_size: .; v_call: TRBV29-1; cdr3_length: 15; d_call: TRBD2; cdr3_nt: TGCAGCGTTGAGAGGACTAGCGGGATCACAGATACGCAGTATTTT; cdr3_aa: CSVERTSGITDTQYF
j_call: TRBJ2-7; clone_size: .; v_call: TRBV27; cdr3_length: 16; d_call: TRBD2; cdr3_nt: TGTGCCAGCAGTTTATCCGGCATAGCGGGATGGTACGAGCAGTACTTC; cdr3_aa: CASSLSGIAGWYEQYF
j_call: TRBJ1-4; clone_size: .; v_call: TRBV5-1; cdr3_length: 13; d_call: .; cdr3_nt: TGCGCCAGCAGCTTGTATGGTGGAGAAAAACTGTTTTTT; cdr3_aa: CASSLYGGEKLFF
j_call: TRBJ2-2; clone_size: .; v_call: TRBV28; cdr3_length: 12; d_call: .; cdr3_nt: TGTGCCAGCACCCCGTTTACCGGGGAGCTGTTTTTT; cdr3_aa: CASTPFTGELFF
j_call: TRBJ2-3; clone_size: .; v_call: TRBV10-1; cdr3_length: 16; d_call: TRBD2; cdr3_nt: TGCGCCAGCAGGCCCTTGGAGGAGCGGGGTCGAGATACGCAGTATTTT; cdr3_aa: CASRPLEERGRDTQYF
j_call: TRBJ2-3; clone_size: .; v_call: TRBV5-1; cdr3_length: 15; d_call: .; cdr3_nt: TGCGCCAGCAGCTTAAGAAATAGCGAGACAGATACGCAGTATTTT; cdr3_aa: CASSLRNSETDTQYF
j_call: TRBJ1-2; clone_size: .; v_call: TRBV6-1; cdr3_length: 15; d_call: .; cdr3_nt: TGTGCCAGCAGTGAAGCTCAGGCGACGTTCTATGGCTACACCTTC; cdr3_aa: CASSEAQATFYGYTF
j_call: TRBJ2-5; clone_size: .; v_call: TRBV10-3; cdr3_length: 17; d_call: TRBD1; cdr3_nt: TGTGCCATCAGTGAAACGGGTAGGGGACAGGGCGGTGAGACCCAGTACTTC; cdr3_aa: CAISETGRGQGGETQYF
j_call: TRBJ2-3; clone_size: once; v_call: TRBV30; cdr3_length: 10; d_call: .; cdr3_nt: TGTGCCTGGAGTACAGATACGCAGTATTTT; cdr3_aa: CAWSTDTQYF
j_call: TRBJ1-5; clone_size: .; v_call: TRBV7-8; cdr3_length: 19; d_call: TRBD1; cdr3_nt: TGTGCCAGCAGCTCCGCCCGGGACAGGGCCCTTTATAGCAATCAGCCCCAGCATTTT; cdr3_aa: CASSSARDRALYSNQPQHF
j_call: TRBJ1-6; clone_size: .; v_call: TRBV6-4; cdr3_length: 13; d_call: .; cdr3_nt: TGTGCCAGCTCCAGACTGAGTAATTCACCCCTCCACTTT; cdr3_aa: CASSRLSNSPLHF
j_call: TRBJ2-5; clone_size: .; v_call: TRBV7-2; cdr3_length: 13; d_call: .; cdr3_nt: TGTGCCAGCCGCCTGGGGGGGGCAGAGACCCAGTACTTC; cdr3_aa: CASRLGGAETQYF
j_call: TRBJ1-2; clone_size: once; v_call: TRBV7-9; cdr3_length: 14; d_call: .; cdr3_nt: TGTGCCAGCAGCCCTGGATGGGTTAACTATGGCTACACCTTC; cdr3_aa: CASSPGWVNYGYTF
j_call: TRBJ1-1; clone_size: .; v_call: TRBV7-8; cdr3_length: 14; d_call: .; cdr3_nt: TGTGCCAGCAGCTTAGACATAGAAGGGGCTGAAGCTTTCTTT; cdr3_aa: CASSLDIEGAEAFF
j_call: TRBJ2-3; clone_size: .; v_call: TRBV4-2; cdr3_length: 15; d_call: TRBD2; cdr3_nt: TGTGCCAGCAGCCAACTTAGCGGGAGCTCAGATACGCAGTATTTT; cdr3_aa: CASSQLSGSSDTQYF
j_call: TRBJ1-6; clone_size: .; v_call: TRBV5-1; cdr3_length: 15; d_call: TRBD1; cdr3_nt: TGCGCCAGCAGCCCGGAGGGGGCGGATGGTTCACCCCTCCACTTT; cdr3_aa: CASSPEGADGSPLHF
j_call: TRBJ1-1; clone_size: .; v_call: TRBV20-1; cdr3_length: 11; d_call: .; cdr3_nt: TGCAGTGCTATGGACAACACTGAAGCTTTCTTT; cdr3_aa: CSAMDNTEAFF
j_call: TRBJ2-3; clone_size: .; v_call: TRBV5-1; cdr3_length: 14; d_call: .; cdr3_nt: TGCGCCAGCAGCGAGGGGGAGGGGACAGATACGCAGTATTTT; cdr3_aa: CASSEGEGTDTQYF
j_call: TRBJ2-2; clone_size: .; v_call: TRBV11-2; cdr3_length: 13; d_call: .; cdr3_nt: TGTGCCAGCAGTGGACAGCGCACCGGGGAGCTGTTTTTT; cdr3_aa: CASSGQRTGELFF
j_call: TRBJ2-1; clone_size: .; v_call: TRBV28; cdr3_length: 15; d_call: .; cdr3_nt: TGTGCCAGCCTTCGCCCGGAATATGATGTGGGTGAGCAGTTCTTC; cdr3_aa: CASLRPEYDVGEQFF
j_call: TRBJ2-7; clone_size: once; v_call: TRBV5-1; cdr3_length: 15; d_call: TRBD1; cdr3_nt: TGCGCCAGCAGCTCGGACAGGGACGGACCCTACGAGCAGTACTTC; cdr3_aa: CASSSDRDGPYEQYF
j_call: TRBJ2-3; clone_size: .; v_call: TRBV30; cdr3_length: 14; d_call: TRBD1; cdr3_nt: TGTGCCTGGAGTAGACAGGGGATTTCAGATACGCAGTATTTT; cdr3_aa: CAWSRQGISDTQYF